This T cell receptor beta chain was identified in a study of blood T cell repertoires in COVID-19. For the study at large: Nucleic acid was either cDNA or gDNA, and it came from T cells, B-cell-depleted T cells, or PBMCs.

The method was immunoSEQ multiplex PCR; TCRdb's version includes in-frame clones alone and lacks a portion of them. The table includes 200,000 or so clones, about 85% detected once. The CDR3 has 15 residues. Germline V gene sequence: CDR1 SGHTA, CDR2 FQGTGA. With V trimmed by 4 bases and J by 8 bases, 9 bases remained unmatched. Seattle patient enrollment occurred during active infection, with longitudinal follow-up thereafter. The chain recombines TRBV7-3 with TRBJ2-1; 9 positions match TRBD2. This clonotype originated in a person between 70 and 80 years old with COVID-19, enrolled during active disease. Material for sequencing was peripheral blood. This chain's CDR3 is CASSSIAGEGDEQFF. The DNA for the CDR3 is TGTGCCAGCAGCTCAATAGCGGGAGAGGGCGATGAGCAGTTCTTC.